The 13 T cell receptor beta chains given below trace back to one sample, sequenced in a study of cytotoxic CD8 clonotypes in ibrutinib-treated CLL. Assay used: immunoSEQ multiplex PCR; TCRdb lists only in-frame clones, some missing. The sample contains fewer than 35,000 clones, roughly three quarters of which appear only once. The specimen was PBMCs, collected before ibrutinib treatment. All receptors derive from a human donor with chronic lymphocytic leukemia.

This clone was observed a few times. The chain combines TRBV7-3 with TRBJ2-1, with TRBD2 as a possible D gene (5 bases). The CDR3 is 13 amino acids. CDR1 and CDR2 from the germline V gene are SGHTA and FQGTGA. Trimming removed 5 bases from V and 6 bases from J, with 11 bases in between. The CDR3 reads CASSPRGSNEQFF. The CDR3 region has the DNA TGTGCCAGCAGCCCTCGAGGGAGCAATGAGCAGTTCTTC.

This clone was seen a single time. The chain is built from TRBV19 and TRBJ2-1; D unresolved. This CDR3 has 15 residues. Looked up from germline, CDR1 is LNHDA and CDR2 is SQIVND (reference sequence). Trimming left V 5 bases short and J 3 bases short, with 14 bases between. The CDR3 reads CASSPFQRFYNEQFF. In nucleotides, the CDR3 is TGTGCCAGTAGTCCATTCCAGCGTTTCTACAATGAGCAGTTCTTC.

The chain is built from TRBV27 and TRBJ2-1; 8 bases line up with TRBD2. CDR1 MNHEY and CDR2 SMNVEV come from the germline V gene (reference sequence). The V gene end was trimmed by 2 bases and the J gene end by 1 base; junction bases not matched to a gene: 4. CDR3 size: 16 residues. The CDR3 is CASSLKRELSYNEQFF. Written as DNA, the CDR3 is TGTGCCAGCAGTTTAAAGCGGGAGTTATCCTACAATGAGCAGTTCTTC.

The V gene is TRBV5-4, the J gene TRBJ2-7, with TRBD2 matching over 7 bases. The CDR3 loop spans 15 amino acids. The ends lost 2 bases at V and 2 bases at J; junction bases unmatched: 7. Germline loops: CDR1 SGHNT, CDR2 YYREEE (reference sequence). CDR3 in amino acids: CASSFGEGWAYEQYF. CDR3 DNA sequence: TGTGCCAGCAGCTTTGGGGAGGGTTGGGCCTACGAGCAGTACTTC.

V gene TRBV4-3 combines with J gene TRBJ2-1; 7 bases line up with TRBD1. The CDR3 contains 17 residues. Germline V gene lookup returns CDR1 LGHNA and CDR2 YSLEER. J gave up 1 base and V 0 bases, and 6 bases lay outside the gene matches. The CDR3 DNA sequence: TGCGCCAGCAGCCAAGAGAGGGACAGCCGATCCTACAATGAGCAGTTCTTC. This codes for CASSQERDSRSYNEQFF.

This sequence joins TRBV6-5 and TRBJ1-2; possibly TRBD1 for D (5 bases). The length of the CDR3 is 15 residues. Trimming stripped 0 bases from V and 4 bases from J, with 12 bases between. Germline V lookup: CDR1 MNHEY, CDR2 SVGAGI. CDR3 DNA sequence: TGTGCCAGCAGTTACTCGTTTTCGGGGGTCTATGGCTACACCTTC. This codes for CASSYSFSGVYGYTF.

This clone was seen once. The rearrangement joins TRBV15 to TRBJ2-5; a weak D match, TRBD2 (6 bases). The CDR3 loop spans 13 amino acids. With 3 bases removed from V and 4 bases from J, the gap between germline ends came to 9 bases. In germline, CDR1 is LNHNV, CDR2 YYDKDF (reference sequence). This CDR3 reads CATSSRGTETQYF. The CDR3 DNA reads TGTGCCACCAGCAGTCGGGGGACAGAGACCCAGTACTTC.

The chain carries TRBV9 and TRBJ1-2; 10 bases fit TRBD1. The CDR3 loop spans 15 amino acids. With V trimmed by 3 bases and J by 0 bases, 2 bases remained unmatched. The germline V gene encodes CDR1 SGDLS and CDR2 YYNGEE. CDR3 sequence (DNA): TGTGCCAGCAGCGGACAGGGGGCGTCTAACTATGGCTACACCTTC. Translated, it gives CASSGQGASNYGYTF.

The V gene is TRBV5-1, the J gene TRBJ1-3; the D gene is possibly TRBD1 (5 bases). V lost 3 bases and J lost 4, with 17 bases in between. The CDR3 totals 16 residues. CDR1 is SGHRS, CDR2 YFSETQ, per germline. In nucleotides, the CDR3 is TGCGCCAGCAGCTCTAAACCCCAGGGTACGGGAAACACCATATATTTT. Its protein is CASSSKPQGTGNTIYF.

This clone appeared a few times. V usage is TRBV11-3 and J usage is TRBJ1-2, with 7 bases matching TRBD1. This CDR3 spans 15 amino acids. V dropped 0 bases and J dropped 3; count of bases not matched to a gene: 4. The germline V gene encodes CDR1 SGHNT and CDR2 YENEEA. CDR3 region: CASSLDPGGDYGYTF. CDR3 bases: TGTGCCAGCAGCTTAGATCCAGGGGGTGACTATGGCTACACCTTC.

The V gene is TRBV21-1, the J gene TRBJ2-2; no DNA check was done on the table's D call, TRBD1. TRBV21-1 is designated a pseudogene. The CDR3 is 16 residues long. The CDR3, as DNA: TGTGCCAGCAGCAAAACAGGGGCCCGGAACACCGGGGAGCTGTTTTTT. Protein sequence: CASSKTGARNTGELFF.

This clone is labeled medium-sized. The V gene is TRBV30, the J gene TRBJ2-7; the match to TRBD1 covers 9 bases. This CDR3 contains 16 residues. Unmatched junction bases numbered 7, after V lost 1 base and J lost 0 bases. Germline V gives CDR1 GTSNPN, CDR2 SVGIG (reference sequence). The CDR3 region has the DNA TGTGCCTGGAGTGACACCGGGACAGGGAGCTCCTACGAGCAGTACTTC. The encoded protein is CAWSDTGTGSSYEQYF.

This clone was seen a handful of times. This chain uses TRBV30 with TRBJ1-4; D is unresolved. The length of the CDR3 is 15 residues. Germline CDR1 reads GTSNPN; CDR2 reads SVGIG (reference sequence). V lost 0 bases, J lost 4 bases, and 12 bases lay in between. The CDR3 sequence: CAWSVRSGYNEKLFF. The CDR3, as DNA: TGTGCCTGGAGTGTACGATCCGGCTATAATGAAAAACTGTTTTTT.